This T cell receptor (beta chain) was retrieved from a study of T cells in localized non-small cell lung cancer. This CDR3 comprises 10 residues. Trimming left V 2 bases short and J 7 bases short, with 2 bases between. Germline CDR1 is SGHVS and CDR2 is FQNEAQ. The table came from immunoSEQ multiplex PCR; TCRdb's copy has only in-frame clones and leaves some out. The data contain approximately 23,000 clones, around nine tenths of them singletons. This clone occurred once. The antigen is undetermined. Broader study findings: The highest T cell clonality was in uninvolved adjacent lung, above tumor. A raised T cell density in blood coincided with lengthier overall survival. Adjacent lung tissue had a median 57 of the top 100 clones found in the tumor. Sequencing involved a lone tumor region, leaving heterogeneity possible.

The chain is built from TRBV7-8 and TRBJ1-1; no reliable D call. The sequencing here drew on PBMCs, taken before any cancer treatment. This clonotype was sampled from a man aged 35-69 years with stage II lung adenocarcinoma. CDR3: CASSLSEAFF. CDR3 coding DNA: TGTGCCAGCAGCTTAAGTGAAGCTTTCTTT.